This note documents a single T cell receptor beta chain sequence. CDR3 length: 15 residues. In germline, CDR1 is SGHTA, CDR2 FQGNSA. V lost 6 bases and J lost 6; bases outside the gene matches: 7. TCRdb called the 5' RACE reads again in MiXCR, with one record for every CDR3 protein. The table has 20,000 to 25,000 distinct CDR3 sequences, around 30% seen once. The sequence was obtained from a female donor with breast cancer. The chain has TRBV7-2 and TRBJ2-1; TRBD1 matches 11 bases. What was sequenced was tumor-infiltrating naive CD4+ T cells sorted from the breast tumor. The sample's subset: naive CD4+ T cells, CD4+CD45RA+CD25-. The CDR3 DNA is TGTGCCAGCAGGGATCCGGGACAGGGGGTCAATGAGCAGTTCTTC. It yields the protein CASRDPGQGVNEQFF.